This record covers a single T cell receptor (beta chain). Its antigen is not known. This CDR3 contains 14 residues. V gave up 4 bases and J gave up 5 bases, with 13 bases separating them. Germline assignment: CDR1 MNHEY and CDR2 SVGAGI. This record comes from a study of cytotoxic CD8 clonotypes in ibrutinib-treated CLL. About the research overall: Included were 11 to 12 relapsed/refractory and about 14 treatment-naive patients, of whom about 18 were IGHV unmutated.

This table comes from immunoSEQ multiplex PCR, and its TCRdb copy is limited to in-frame clones, with some not included. The sample yields roughly 300,000 clones, around 69% seen once. Study results and caveats: With treatment, public clonotypes, which were uncommon, either contracted or remained stable. Ibrutinib response saw clonality rise, and progression saw it return toward baseline.

This TCR was sampled from a human donor with chronic lymphocytic leukemia. The sample in question was PBMCs, obtained at disease progression, from a patient treated with ibrutinib. This chain connects TRBV6-5 to TRBJ2-3; perhaps TRBD2 as D (6 bases). CDR3 in DNA: TGTGCCAGCAGTTCCATTTTGGGAGGAGATACGCAGTATTTT. It yields the protein CASSSILGGDTQYF.